This T cell receptor (beta chain) was observed in a study of shared clonotypes between healthy human individuals. About the research overall: Plates per donor: three CD4 naive, three CD4 memory, two CD8 naive, one CD8 memory. General observations from the study: It was expected that sequencing depth would affect clonotype sharing among donors.

With regard to this clone: Its antigen is unknown.

Trimming took 7 bases from V and 1 from J; bases not matched to a gene: 6. The CDR3 has 15 residues. CDR1 LNHDA and CDR2 SQIVND come from the germline V gene (reference sequence). DNA at approximately 200 ng, about 30,000 T cell genomes, went into sorted-subset replicate PCRs. Sequencing was performed with immunoSEQ multiplex PCR; in TCRdb, only in-frame clones are kept and a portion is missing. Of about 2.1 million clones listed, 90% to 95% are singletons. Naive CD8 cells lacked CD45RO and underwent positive selection for CCR7, leaving out terminally differentiated effector memory CD45RA+ cells. The receptor comes from a man younger than 35 in good health. Some clones in this sample may be carry-over from other donors' samples. The specimen was naive CD8+ T cells from PBMCs. This chain joins TRBV19 and TRBJ2-2; 7 bases line up with TRBD2. CDR3 in DNA: TGTGCCAGTAAAAGCCTAGCGGTGAACACCGGGGAGCTGTTTTTT. This codes for CASKSLAVNTGELFF.